A single T cell receptor beta chain is shown here with its context. This entry is derived from a study of PD-1 blockade in mismatch repair-deficient tumors. Per the germline V gene, CDR1 is MDHEN and CDR2 is SYDVKM. V shed 7 bases, J shed 5 bases, and the junction held 5 bases outside the gene matches. This CDR3 is 13 amino acids long. Repertoires were generated with immunoSEQ multiplex PCR, while TCRdb's copy carries only in-frame clones and drops some. The sample holds more than 95,000 clones; about 88% are singletons and the top ten take roughly 14%. TCR sequencing covered a few patients who responded to pembrolizumab.

The gene calls are TRBV28 and TRBJ2-3; 8 nucleotides match TRBD1. This material consisted of peripheral blood, taken 44 weeks after starting pembrolizumab. This sequence was found in an adult with mismatch repair-deficient cancer. CDR3 sequence reads: CASTGGAEDTQYF. The CDR3 DNA follows: TGTGCCAGCACAGGGGGCGCAGAAGATACGCAGTATTTT.